This TCR beta chain came from a study of T cell responses to AZD1222 COVID-19 vaccine. Study details: The analysis combined second doses at about 4 or about 12 weeks.

Whole-study results and caveats: Compared with day 0, the breadth and depth of the Spike-specific TCR repertoire rose significantly after two doses of AZD1222. The study found vaccine-associated CD4 TCRs spanning spike, dominant at 160-218 and 743-854.

V was clipped by 3 bases and J by 0 bases, with 13 bases between them. The CDR3 length is 16 residues. Germline lookup yields CDR1 SGDLS and CDR2 YYNGEE. This table comes from immunoSEQ multiplex PCR, and its TCRdb copy is limited to in-frame clones, with some not included. The sample has under 85,000 clones; approximately 90% are singletons. As to this clone: No antigen is known for it.

This receptor was obtained from an adult in good health. The chain employs TRBV9 and TRBJ2-1, with D tentatively TRBD2 (6 bases). The sequences come from peripheral blood, collected on day 0 of AZD1222 vaccination. CDR3 nucleotides: TGTGCCAGCAGCGGGAGTAGCGGAAGCTCCTACAATGAGCAGTTCTTC. It translates to CASSGSSGSSYNEQFF.